Listed here are 32 T cell receptor beta chains from one sample, sequenced in a study of blood T cell repertoires in COVID-19 (dated by TCRdb to about 2020). The receptor library was made with the immunoSEQ multiplex PCR assay. The clones in this table, taken by TCRdb from immuneACCESS, are in-frame only. Not every clone is retained; where verified, under half of the shortfall comes from an unresolved V gene, and the cause of the rest is unknown. For this sample there are about 200,000 clones; 80% appear just once. 4.5% to 7% of the sample comes from the top ten. Sequencing used peripheral blood. The receptor set was obtained from a woman in her seventies with acute or convalescent COVID-19.

This chain connects TRBV15 to TRBJ1-1; 7 bases line up with TRBD1. Germline loops: CDR1 LNHNV, CDR2 YYDKDF (reference sequence). The CDR3 runs 15 residues. V gave up 4 bases and J gave up 4 bases; unmatched junction bases: 9. CDR3 nucleotides: TGTGCCACCAGCATCTCCCGACAGGGTCGCACTGAAGCTTTCTTT. This encodes CATSISRQGRTEAFF.

The chain carries TRBV28 and TRBJ2-1; 10 nucleotides align to TRBD2. Germline assignment: CDR1 MDHEN and CDR2 SYDVKM. This CDR3 has 15 amino acids. The trim removed 3 bases at V and 2 bases at J, leaving 1 base unmatched. In DNA, the CDR3 is TGTGCCAGCAGTTTGACTAGCGGGCCCTACAATGAGCAGTTCTTC. This gives the protein CASSLTSGPYNEQFF.

This chain links TRBV19 with TRBJ1-1, with TRBD1 identical over 12 bases. The CDR3 consists of 15 residues. Germline V lookup: CDR1 LNHDA, CDR2 SQIVND (reference sequence). The junction had 6 bases not matched to a gene; V was cut back by 6 bases and J by 4 bases. Here the CDR3 DNA reads TGTGCCAGTAGATCCGGGACAGGGGGCTTCACTGAAGCTTTCTTT. It codes for CASRSGTGGFTEAFF.

The table lists this clone with a count of one. This chain connects TRBV3-1 (or the pseudogene TRBV3-2) to TRBJ1-1; the D is unclear. The CDR3 consists of 14 residues. V lost 0 bases, J lost 3 bases, and 8 bases lay in between. Germline V gene sequence: CDR1 LGHDT, CDR2 YNNKEL (reference sequence). The CDR3 loop reads CASSQEWTDTEAFF. For the CDR3, the DNA is TGTGCCAGCAGCCAAGAGTGGACTGACACTGAAGCTTTCTTT.

The V gene is TRBV5-1, the J gene TRBJ2-1; 12 positions agree with TRBD2. The V gene's germline CDR1 is SGHRS and CDR2 YFSETQ. The CDR3 length is 16 residues. The J segment lost 0 bases and the V segment lost 3 bases, leaving 1 base of the junction unmatched. The CDR3 DNA follows: TGCGCCAGCAGCTGGACTAGCGGGGTCTCCTACAATGAGCAGTTCTTC. This encodes CASSWTSGVSYNEQFF.

The chain has TRBV5-1 and TRBJ2-1; D gene ambiguous. Trimming left V 0 bases short and J 8 bases short, with 6 bases between. Germline V CDR1 and CDR2: SGHRS, YFSETQ. The CDR3 extends over 12 amino acids. Written as DNA, the CDR3 is TGCGCCAGCAGCTTGGTCCCCTATGAGCAGTTCTTC. As protein: CASSLVPYEQFF. Together with reference TRBV5-1 and TRBJ2-1, the CDR3 gives the full variable domain: KAGVTQTPRYLIKTRGQQVTLSCSPISGHRSVSWYQQTPGQGLQFLFEYFSETQRNKGNFPGRFSGRQFSNSRSEMNVSTLELGDSALYLCASSLVPYEQFFGPGTRLTVL.

The rearrangement uses TRBV11-2 and TRBJ2-3, with 7 bases fitting TRBD1. Germline V lookup: CDR1 SGHAT, CDR2 FQNNGV. The CDR3 loop spans 16 amino acids. The junction had 10 bases not matched to a gene; V was cut back by 5 bases and J by 2 bases. DNA of the CDR3: TGTGCCAGCAGCCCACCCGGGACAGACTTCACAGATACGCAGTATTTT. Translating it yields CASSPPGTDFTDTQYF.

The V gene is TRBV23-1, the J gene TRBJ2-5; TRBD1 might be the D (6 bases). TRBV23-1 is given ORF status, its function remaining uncertain. CDR3 length equals 16 residues. V dropped 3 bases and J dropped 6 bases, with 20 bases sitting between them. CDR3 DNA sequence: TGCGCCAGCAGTCATCAAGGGGGTTATAGGGTGAAGACCCAGTACTTC. It codes for CASSHQGGYRVKTQYF.

The rearrangement uses TRBV7-2 and TRBJ2-3, with 9 bases that match TRBD2. Germline CDR1 reads SGHTA; CDR2 reads FQGNSA. Germline trimming cut 2 bases from V and 2 bases from J; bases unmatched to any gene: 5. The CDR3 consists of 16 residues. The CDR3 bases are TGTGCCAGCAGCTTATATGGCGGGAGGGACACAGATACGCAGTATTTT. This encodes CASSLYGGRDTDTQYF.

The chain links TRBV6-4 to TRBJ2-1; TRBD2 aligns across 13 bases. Trimming removed 3 bases from V and 10 bases from J; junction bases left unmatched: 6. This CDR3 spans 15 amino acids. From germline, CDR1 is MRHNA and CDR2 SNTAGT. The CDR3 protein is CASSELAGGPAEQFF. In DNA, the CDR3 is TGTGCCAGCAGTGAACTAGCGGGAGGGCCTGCCGAGCAGTTCTTC.

Turning to this clone: At one boundary the junction diverges from the germline segment, which might be a read error. The chain recombines TRBV6-1 with TRBJ2-3, with D perhaps given as TRBD1 or TRBD2 (6 bases each). Germline values: CDR1 MNHNS, CDR2 SASEGT. This CDR3 comprises 15 residues. The CDR3: CASSEGGHSTDTQYF. The CDR3, as DNA: TGTGCCAGCAGCGAAGGGGGGCATAGCACAGATACGCAGTATTTT.

The J gene is TRBJ2-1, the V gene TRBV20-1; 9 positions match TRBD2. There are 16 residues in the CDR3. Germline CDR1 DFQATT, CDR2 SNEGSKA (reference sequence). The J segment lost 2 bases and the V segment lost 3 bases, leaving 8 bases of the junction unmatched. The CDR3 spells CSASGPLAGTYNEQFF. The DNA for the CDR3 is TGCAGTGCTAGTGGCCCCCTAGCGGGAACCTACAATGAGCAGTTCTTC.

This clone occurred once. This rearrangement joins TRBV7-9 to TRBJ1-2; a possible D gene is TRBD1 (5 bases). Germline-derived CDR1 and CDR2 are SEHNR and FQNEAQ (reference sequence). V was pared by 3 bases and J by 5 bases, with 7 bases between. The CDR3 sequence is 12 residues long. The CDR3 sequence is CASSFPGYGYTF. CDR3 in DNA: TGTGCCAGCAGCTTTCCAGGGTATGGCTACACCTTC.

This chain uses TRBV5-4 with TRBJ2-7; TRBD2 might be the D (6 bases). The CDR3 is 13 amino acids. CDR1 and CDR2 from the germline V gene are SGHNT and YYREEE (reference sequence). Trimming stripped 4 bases from V and 0 bases from J, with 8 bases between. The CDR3 nucleotides are TGTGCCAGCAGCCGTAGCGGCTCCTACGAGCAGTACTTC. Its protein is CASSRSGSYEQYF.

This chain links TRBV24-1 with TRBJ2-1, with D tentatively TRBD2 (6 bases). V dropped 2 bases and J dropped 15 bases, with 16 bases sitting between them. The CDR3 runs 13 residues. Germline V gene lookup returns CDR1 KGHDR and CDR2 SFDVKD. The CDR3: CATSDSSTSRLFF. In nucleotides, the CDR3 is TGTGCCACCAGTGATTCCTCGACTAGTCGTCTGTTCTTC.

About this clone itself: Because the CDR3's place on the DNA is in doubt, the DNA is left out and the CDR3 is given as listed by TCRdb. The chain joins TRBV21-1 to TRBJ2-7; TRBD2, as called in the table, went unchecked against the DNA. TRBV21-1 is recorded as a pseudogene. The CDR3 spans 15 amino acids, including both terminal residues. This chain's CDR3 is CASKPFGGGAYEQYF.

The V call is TRBV3-1 (or the pseudogene TRBV3-2), the J call TRBJ1-2, with 7 positions matching TRBD1. Losses at the gene ends were 3 bases for V and 0 bases for J; bases not matched to a gene: 1. Germline CDR1 LGHDT, CDR2 YNNKEL (reference sequence). The CDR3 spans 14 residues. The CDR3 protein is CASSQGTANYGYTF. The CDR3 DNA reads TGTGCCAGCAGCCAGGGGACAGCTAACTATGGCTACACCTTC.

This sequence joins TRBV11-2 and TRBJ2-7; D not resolved. Germline CDR1 is SGHAT and CDR2 is FQNNGV. CDR3 length: 13 amino acids. The V gene lost 0 bases and the J gene lost 3 bases, with 6 bases spanning the gap. The CDR3 DNA follows: TGTGCCAGCAGCTTAGATCCGAGCTACGAGCAGTACTTC. It specifies CASSLDPSYEQYF.

This clone was detected once. This chain joins TRBV3-1 (or the pseudogene TRBV3-2) and TRBJ1-1; tentative D call: TRBD1 (6 bases). V was cut by 0 bases and J by 8 bases, with 19 bases left in between. Per the germline V gene, CDR1 is LGHDT and CDR2 is YNNKEL (reference sequence). The CDR3 has 16 amino acids. The CDR3 DNA is TGTGCCAGCAGCCAAGAGATTTTAGCAGGGGCCAAGGAAGCTTTCTTT. Residues: CASSQEILAGAKEAFF.

This rearrangement joins TRBV6-6 to TRBJ1-2, with 11 bases identical to TRBD1. The junction had 6 bases not matched to a gene; V was cut back by 6 bases and J by 3 bases. The CDR3 extends over 15 amino acids. Germline V gene sequence: CDR1 MNHNY, CDR2 SVGAGI (reference sequence). CDR3 nucleotides: TGTGCCAGCAGCCCAGGACAGGGGGCGGACTATGGCTACACCTTC. Protein sequence: CASSPGQGADYGYTF.

This rearrangement joins TRBV7-2 to TRBJ1-1; D is perhaps TRBD1 (5 bases). From germline, CDR1 is SGHTA and CDR2 FQGNSA. This CDR3 is built from 13 residues. V lost 4 bases and J 6 bases, leaving 12 bases between the germline ends. The CDR3 region is CASSSGGGAEAFF. In DNA, the CDR3 is TGTGCCAGCAGCTCTGGGGGGGGAGCTGAAGCTTTCTTT. Looking up the rest from reference TRBV7-2 and TRBJ1-1 gives the full variable domain: GAGVSQSPSNKVTEKGKDVELRCDPISGHTALYWYRQSLGQGLEFLIYFQGNSAPDKSGLPSDRFSAERTGGSVSTLTIQRTQQEDSAVYLCASSSGGGAEAFFGQGTRLTVV.

This clone has just one count. This sequence joins TRBV5-4 and TRBJ2-5, with D tentatively TRBD2 (6 bases). Germline V gene data show CDR1 as SGHNT and CDR2 as YYREEE (reference sequence). CDR3 size: 14 residues. Trimming stripped 0 bases from V and 0 bases from J, with 6 bases between. CDR3 DNA: TGTGCCAGCAGCTTGGGCGGGAACCAAGAGACCCAGTACTTC. Protein product: CASSLGGNQETQYF.

This sequence joins TRBV7-3 and TRBJ1-1, with 7 nucleotides matching TRBD1. V lost 6 bases and J lost 3; bases outside the gene matches: 7. The CDR3 totals 14 residues. The germline gives CDR1 SGHTA, CDR2 FQGTGA. The CDR3 DNA reads as TGTGCCAGCAGGCCGACAGGGACCTACACTGAAGCTTTCTTT. Its translation is CASRPTGTYTEAFF.

CDR3 loop: CASRTLGGAGELFF. In DNA form, the CDR3 reads TGTGCCAGTAGGACGTTGGGCGGGGCCGGGGAGCTGTTTTTT. V and J are TRBV19 and TRBJ2-2, with a possible D match to TRBD2 (6 bases). The CDR3 sequence is 14 residues long. CDR1 is LNHDA and CDR2 is SQIVND in the germline V gene (reference sequence). With 6 bases removed from V and 6 bases from J, the gap between germline ends came to 14 bases.

The chain uses TRBV2 and TRBJ2-1, with D possibly matching TRBD2 (6 bases). Looked up from germline, CDR1 is SNHLY and CDR2 is FYNNEI. The CDR3 spans 15 residues. With 8 bases removed from V and 9 bases from J, the gap between germline ends came to 23 bases. Here the CDR3 reads CASRAGRRAQGEQFF. The CDR3 coding sequence is TGTGCCAGCCGGGCTGGGAGGAGGGCCCAAGGTGAGCAGTTCTTC.

V usage is TRBV5-5 and J usage is TRBJ2-2, with 11 bases lining up with TRBD2. The CDR3 totals 16 residues. The ends lost 7 bases at V and 7 bases at J; junction bases unmatched: 12. CDR1 is SGHKS and CDR2 is YYEKEE in the germline V gene (reference sequence). DNA for the CDR3: TGTGCCAGCGGCGGGACTAGCGGATCTTCGATCGGGGAGCTGTTTTTT. It is translated as CASGGTSGSSIGELFF.

The chain is built from TRBV5-4 and TRBJ2-1; 8 bases match TRBD2. The V gene's germline CDR1 is SGHNT and CDR2 YYREEE (reference sequence). The trim removed 3 bases at V and 7 bases at J, leaving 6 bases unmatched. This CDR3 spans 14 amino acids. This CDR3 reads CASSSGTSRNEQFF. CDR3 DNA: TGTGCCAGCAGCTCCGGGACTAGTCGTAATGAGCAGTTCTTC.

V usage is TRBV7-2 and J usage is TRBJ1-2; TRBD1 aligns across 7 bases. Trimming took 1 base from V and 2 from J; bases not matched to a gene: 1. The germline CDR1 and CDR2 sequences are SGHTA and FQGNSA. This CDR3 spans 14 amino acids. CDR3 sequence: CASSLEGANYGYTF. In nucleotides, the CDR3 is TGTGCCAGCAGCTTAGAGGGGGCGAACTATGGCTACACCTTC.

This chain links TRBV7-2 with TRBJ2-1; a possible D gene is TRBD2 (6 bases). CDR1 and CDR2 from the germline V gene are SGHTA and FQGNSA. The length of the CDR3 is 13 residues. Trimming took off 5 bases at V and 10 bases at J, with 15 bases between the two ends. CDR3 bases: TGTGCCAGCAGCCCGACTAGGGACGGAGAGCAGTTCTTC. The encoded protein is CASSPTRDGEQFF.

The J gene is TRBJ2-1, the V gene TRBV29-1, with 7 bases identical to TRBD1. The V gene end was trimmed by 4 bases and the J gene end by 4 bases; junction bases not matched to a gene: 1. The CDR3 extends over 12 amino acids. In germline, CDR1 is SQVTM, CDR2 ANQGSEA. The CDR3 DNA is TGCAGCGTTGCGACAGGGTACAATGAGCAGTTCTTC. It codes for CSVATGYNEQFF.

This chain links TRBV24-1 with TRBJ2-5; TRBD2 matches 9 bases. Looked up from germline, CDR1 is KGHDR and CDR2 is SFDVKD. Losses at the gene ends were 9 bases for V and 5 bases for J; bases not matched to a gene: 18. This CDR3 contains 17 residues. The CDR3 region has the DNA TGTGCCACCTACAGACGACCTAGCGGGAAAGTTAGGGAGACCCAGTACTTC. It yields the protein CATYRRPSGKVRETQYF.

The sample holds one count of this clone. The chain has TRBV6-6 and TRBJ1-5, with TRBD1 matching over 9 bases. Germline CDR1 MNHNY, CDR2 SVGAGI (reference sequence). Germline trimming cut 10 bases from V and 7 bases from J; bases unmatched to any gene: 14. The CDR3 is 15 residues long. CDR3 in DNA: TGTGCCACAACCCGGGGACAGGGTTCTGACCAGCCCCAGCATTTT. Translated, it gives CATTRGQGSDQPQHF.